The 8 T cell receptor beta chains presented below share a single source sample, sequenced in a study of cytomegalovirus exposure and HLA in healthy donors. Primers for the PCR totalled 60 Vbeta and 13 Jbeta. Clones were sequenced by immunoSEQ multiplex PCR, and TCRdb holds only the in-frame ones, with some missing. This sample has over 200,000 clones, with over 75% found just once. Sequences were obtained from PBMCs. These receptors all stem from a human donor in good health.

This clone came up a few times. In DNA form, the CDR3 reads TGCGCCAGCAGCGCCTACGGACAGGGGGCCCTTGGCTACACCTTC. Its protein product is CASSAYGQGALGYTF. This chain connects TRBV5-1 to TRBJ1-2; 11 nucleotides line up with TRBD1. The J segment lost 7 bases and the V segment lost 4 bases, leaving 9 bases of the junction unmatched. The CDR3 contains 15 residues. Germline assignment: CDR1 SGHRS and CDR2 YFSETQ.

This chain joins TRBV14 and TRBJ1-2; possible D gene TRBD1, 5 bases. The V gene's germline CDR1 is SGHDN and CDR2 FVKESK. This CDR3 spans 15 amino acids. Trimming took 4 bases from V and 1 from J, leaving 13 bases between them. The CDR3 loop reads CASSPRVGGNYGYTF. CDR3 bases: TGTGCCAGCAGCCCCAGGGTCGGCGGTAACTATGGCTACACCTTC.

The J gene is TRBJ2-7, the V gene TRBV2, with 11 bases matching TRBD1. CDR3 size: 14 residues. V was pared by 6 bases and J by 2 bases, with 3 bases of the junction left unmatched. Germline CDR1 reads SNHLY; CDR2 reads FYNNEI. The CDR3 DNA reads TGTGCCAGCAGACCGGGACAGGGGGCCTACGAGCAGTACTTC. Protein sequence: CASRPGQGAYEQYF.

The chain has TRBV7-9 and TRBJ2-1; 8 bases line up with TRBD1. Germline values: CDR1 SEHNR, CDR2 FQNEAQ (reference sequence). The ends lost 6 bases at V and 4 bases at J; junction bases unmatched: 5. The CDR3 is 14 residues long. The CDR3 sequence: CASRPGQGYNEQFF. CDR3 coding DNA: TGTGCCAGCAGACCTGGACAGGGATACAATGAGCAGTTCTTC. The full variable domain, its missing parts supplied by reference TRBV7-9 and TRBJ2-1, is DTGVSQNPRHKITKRGQNVTFRCDPISEHNRLYWYRQTLGQGPEFLTYFQNEAQLEKSRLLSDRFSAERPKGSFSTLEIQRTEQGDSAMYLCASRPGQGYNEQFFGPGTRLTVL.

Concerning this clone itself: Sequence at one end of the junction differs from germline and may be a read error. V is TRBV7-9 and J is TRBJ1-1; TRBD1 matches at 12 bases. Germline-derived CDR1 and CDR2 are SEHNR and FQNEAQ (reference sequence). CDR3 size: 15 residues. The DNA of the CDR3 is TGTTCCAGCAGCTCAAAAGGGGACAGGGGGCGCGGGGCTTTCTTT. Protein: CSSSSKGDRGRGAFF.

This chain joins TRBV2 and TRBJ2-2; TRBD1 aligns across 9 bases. Germline CDR1 is SNHLY and CDR2 is FYNNEI. The length of the CDR3 is 14 residues. Trimming at V came to 7 bases and at J to 5 bases, leaving 5 bases not matched to a gene. CDR3 region: CASIGTGRTGELFF. The CDR3 DNA is TGTGCCAGCATTGGGACAGGGCGGACCGGGGAGCTGTTTTTT.

This clone was observed a few times. The chain employs TRBV7-9 and TRBJ2-3; D is undetermined. This CDR3 contains 13 residues. Trimming took 6 bases from V and 0 from J, leaving 7 bases between them. The germline CDR1 and CDR2 sequences are SEHNR and FQNEAQ (reference sequence). The CDR3 loop reads CASSTVSTDTQYF. Here the CDR3 DNA reads TGTGCCAGCAGTACGGTTAGCACAGATACGCAGTATTTT.

The chain recombines TRBV7-3 with TRBJ2-6; maybe TRBD1 (5 bases). Trimming removed 2 bases at V and 2 bases at J, with 7 bases between. CDR3 length equals 15 residues. Germline loops: CDR1 SGHTA, CDR2 FQGTGA. The CDR3 sequence is CASSLAGPGANVLTF. The CDR3 region has the DNA TGTGCCAGCAGCTTAGCAGGGCCTGGGGCCAACGTCCTGACTTTC.